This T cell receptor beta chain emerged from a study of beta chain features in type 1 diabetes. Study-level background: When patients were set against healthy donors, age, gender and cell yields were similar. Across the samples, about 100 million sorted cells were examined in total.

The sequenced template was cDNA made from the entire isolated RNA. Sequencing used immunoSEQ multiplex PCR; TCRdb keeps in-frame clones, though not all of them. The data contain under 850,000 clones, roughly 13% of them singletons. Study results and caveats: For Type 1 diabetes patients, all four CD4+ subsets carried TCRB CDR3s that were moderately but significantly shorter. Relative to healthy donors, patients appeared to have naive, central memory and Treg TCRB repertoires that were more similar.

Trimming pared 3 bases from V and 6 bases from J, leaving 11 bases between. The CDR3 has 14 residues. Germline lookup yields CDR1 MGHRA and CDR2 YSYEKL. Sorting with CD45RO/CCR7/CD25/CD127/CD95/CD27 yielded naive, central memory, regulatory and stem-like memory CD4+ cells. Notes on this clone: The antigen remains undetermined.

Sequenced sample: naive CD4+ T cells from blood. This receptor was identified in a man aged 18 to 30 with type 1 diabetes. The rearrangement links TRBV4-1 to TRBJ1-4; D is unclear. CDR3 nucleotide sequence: TGCGCCAGCAGCCACGACACAACGCATGAAAAACTGTTTTTT. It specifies CASSHDTTHEKLFF.